This T cell receptor (beta chain) was documented in a study of shared clonotypes between healthy human individuals. The study, taken as a whole, reports: A handful of donors showed sharing of approximately 4.7% of naive CD4 clonotypes. Depth of sequencing was expected to influence donor clonotype sharing. Limitation of the genetic and exposure-history diversity represented came from the few donors.

CDR3 length: 14 amino acids. Losses at the gene ends were 5 bases for V and 1 base for J; bases not matched to a gene: 3. Germline CDR1 is SEHNR and CDR2 is FQNEAQ (reference sequence). Deep was the level at which the assay was run. TCRdb's table, derived via immunoSEQ multiplex PCR, lists solely in-frame clones and lacks some. Here the sample spans 2 million to 2.5 million clones, over 85% being singletons. About this clone: What it binds is not known.

The genes are TRBV7-9 and TRBJ1-1; TRBD1 matches 8 bases. The sequencing sample was made of naive CD4+ T cells sorted from blood. Specified subset: CD45RA+ positively selected. The clonotype was recovered from a man aged 18 to 30 in good health. The CDR3 spells CASSVGTGNTEAFF. CDR3 coding DNA: TGTGCCAGCAGCGTTGGGACAGGGAACACTGAAGCTTTCTTT.